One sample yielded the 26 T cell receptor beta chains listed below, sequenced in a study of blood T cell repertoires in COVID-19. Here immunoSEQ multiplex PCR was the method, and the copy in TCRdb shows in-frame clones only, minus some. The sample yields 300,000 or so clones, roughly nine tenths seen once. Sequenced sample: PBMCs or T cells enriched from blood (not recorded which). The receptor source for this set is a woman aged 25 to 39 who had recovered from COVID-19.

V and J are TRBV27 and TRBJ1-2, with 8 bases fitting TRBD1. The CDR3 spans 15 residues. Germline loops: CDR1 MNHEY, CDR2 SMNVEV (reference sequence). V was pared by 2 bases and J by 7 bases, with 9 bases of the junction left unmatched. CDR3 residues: CASSLAAGGLAGYTF. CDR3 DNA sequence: TGTGCCAGCAGTTTAGCGGCAGGGGGCTTAGCTGGCTACACCTTC.

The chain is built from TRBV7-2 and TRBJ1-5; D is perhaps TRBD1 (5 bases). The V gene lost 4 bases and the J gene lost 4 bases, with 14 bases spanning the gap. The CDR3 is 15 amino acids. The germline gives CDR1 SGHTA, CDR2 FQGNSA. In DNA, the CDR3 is TGTGCCAGCAGCTCCGACAGCCTTGGGAATCAGCCCCAGCATTTT. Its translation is CASSSDSLGNQPQHF.

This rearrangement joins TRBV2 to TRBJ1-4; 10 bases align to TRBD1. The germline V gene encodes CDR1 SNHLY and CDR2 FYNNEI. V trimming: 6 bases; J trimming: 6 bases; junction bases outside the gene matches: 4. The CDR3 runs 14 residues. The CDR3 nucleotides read TGTGCCAGCAGGGAGGGACAGGGGCATGAAAAACTGTTTTTT. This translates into CASREGQGHEKLFF. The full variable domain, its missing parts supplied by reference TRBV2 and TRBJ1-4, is EPEVTQTPSHQVTQMGQEVILRCVPISNHLYFYWYRQILGQKVEFLVSFYNNEISEKSEIFDDQFSVERPDGSNFTLKIRSTKLEDSAMYFCASREGQGHEKLFFGSGTQLSVL.

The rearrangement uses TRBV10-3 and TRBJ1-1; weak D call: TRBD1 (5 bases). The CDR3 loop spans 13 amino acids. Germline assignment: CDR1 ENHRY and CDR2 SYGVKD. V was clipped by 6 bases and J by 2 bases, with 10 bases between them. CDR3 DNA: TGTGCCATCAGAAAGACAGACAACACTGAAGCTTTCTTT. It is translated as CAIRKTDNTEAFF.

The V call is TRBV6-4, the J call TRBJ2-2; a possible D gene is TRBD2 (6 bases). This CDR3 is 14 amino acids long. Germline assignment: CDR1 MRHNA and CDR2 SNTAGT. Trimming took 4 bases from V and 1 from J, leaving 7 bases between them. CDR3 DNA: TGTGCCAGCAGTGTCGGGGGGAACACCGGGGAGCTGTTTTTT. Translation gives CASSVGGNTGELFF.

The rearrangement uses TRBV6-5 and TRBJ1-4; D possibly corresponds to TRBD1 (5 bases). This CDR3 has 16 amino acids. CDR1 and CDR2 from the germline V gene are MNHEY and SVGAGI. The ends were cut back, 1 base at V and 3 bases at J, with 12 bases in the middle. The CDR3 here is CASSYLSTAPNEKLFF. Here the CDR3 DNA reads TGTGCCAGCAGTTACTTGTCGACAGCCCCTAATGAAAAACTGTTTTTT.

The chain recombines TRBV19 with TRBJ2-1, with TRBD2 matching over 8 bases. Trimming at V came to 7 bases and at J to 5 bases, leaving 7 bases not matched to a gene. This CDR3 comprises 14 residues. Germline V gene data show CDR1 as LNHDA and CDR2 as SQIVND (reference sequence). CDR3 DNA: TGTGCCAGTACCCGGGGGGGGGCGAACAATGAGCAGTTCTTC. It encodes CASTRGGANNEQFF.

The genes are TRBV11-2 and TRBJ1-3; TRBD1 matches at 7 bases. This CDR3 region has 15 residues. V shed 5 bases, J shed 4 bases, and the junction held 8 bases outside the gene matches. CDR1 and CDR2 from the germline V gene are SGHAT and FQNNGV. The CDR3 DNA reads TGTGCCAGCAGCAAGACAGGGATGGGGGGAAACACCATATATTTT. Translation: CASSKTGMGGNTIYF.

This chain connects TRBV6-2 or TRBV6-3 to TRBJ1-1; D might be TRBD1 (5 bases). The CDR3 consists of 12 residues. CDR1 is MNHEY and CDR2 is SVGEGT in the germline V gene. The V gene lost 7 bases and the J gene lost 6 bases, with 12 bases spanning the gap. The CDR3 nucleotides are TGTGCCAGCACCCCGGGGGGTGCTGAAGCTTTCTTT. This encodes CASTPGGAEAFF.

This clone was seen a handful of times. CDR3 protein: CAWSEQVENTEAFF. CDR3 bases: TGTGCCTGGAGTGAACAGGTAGAGAACACTGAAGCTTTCTTT. The chain couples TRBV30 to TRBJ1-1; maybe TRBD1 (5 bases). The CDR3 runs 14 residues. Trimming stripped 1 base from V and 1 base from J, with 10 bases between. The V gene's germline CDR1 is GTSNPN and CDR2 SVGIG (reference sequence).

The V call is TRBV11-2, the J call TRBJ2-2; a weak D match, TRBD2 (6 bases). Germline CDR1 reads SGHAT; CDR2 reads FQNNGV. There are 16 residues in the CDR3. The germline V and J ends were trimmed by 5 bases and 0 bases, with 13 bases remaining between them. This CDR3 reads CASSPLRGPNTGELFF. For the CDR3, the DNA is TGTGCCAGCAGCCCCCTGCGGGGACCGAACACCGGGGAGCTGTTTTTT.

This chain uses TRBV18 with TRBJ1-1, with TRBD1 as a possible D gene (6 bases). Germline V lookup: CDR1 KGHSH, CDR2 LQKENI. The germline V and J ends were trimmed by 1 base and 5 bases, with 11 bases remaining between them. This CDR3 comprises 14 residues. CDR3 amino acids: CASSPRPGDTEAFF. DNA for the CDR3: TGTGCCAGCTCACCACGACCAGGGGATACTGAAGCTTTCTTT.

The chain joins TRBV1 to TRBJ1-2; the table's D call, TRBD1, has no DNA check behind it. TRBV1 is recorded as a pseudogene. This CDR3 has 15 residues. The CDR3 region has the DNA TGCACCAGCAGCCAAGATCGGGACAGGGGGTATGGCTACACCTTC. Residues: CTSSQDRDRGYGYTF.

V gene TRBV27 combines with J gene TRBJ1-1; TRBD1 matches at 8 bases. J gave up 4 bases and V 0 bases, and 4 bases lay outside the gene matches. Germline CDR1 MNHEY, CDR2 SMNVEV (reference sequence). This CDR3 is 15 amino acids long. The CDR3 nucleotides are TGTGCCAGCAGTTTATCCAGGGGGCTGACCACTGAAGCTTTCTTT. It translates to CASSLSRGLTTEAFF.

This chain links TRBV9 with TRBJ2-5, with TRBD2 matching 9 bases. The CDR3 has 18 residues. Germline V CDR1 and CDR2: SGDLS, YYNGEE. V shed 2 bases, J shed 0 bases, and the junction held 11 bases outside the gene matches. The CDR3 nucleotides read TGTGCCAGCAGCGTCCCCGGCGGGGGGGACCCGTACCAAGAGACCCAGTACTTC. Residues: CASSVPGGGDPYQETQYF.

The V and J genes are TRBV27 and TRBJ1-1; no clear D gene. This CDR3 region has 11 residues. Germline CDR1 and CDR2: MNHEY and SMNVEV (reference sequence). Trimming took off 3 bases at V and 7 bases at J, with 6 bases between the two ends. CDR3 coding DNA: TGTGCCAGCAGTTTCGGTGGTGAAGCTTTCTTT. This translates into CASSFGGEAFF.

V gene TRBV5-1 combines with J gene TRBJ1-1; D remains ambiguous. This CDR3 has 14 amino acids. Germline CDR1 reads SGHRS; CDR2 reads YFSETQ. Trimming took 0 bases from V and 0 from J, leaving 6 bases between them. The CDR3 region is CASSLATVNTEAFF. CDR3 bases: TGCGCCAGCAGCTTGGCCACGGTGAACACTGAAGCTTTCTTT.

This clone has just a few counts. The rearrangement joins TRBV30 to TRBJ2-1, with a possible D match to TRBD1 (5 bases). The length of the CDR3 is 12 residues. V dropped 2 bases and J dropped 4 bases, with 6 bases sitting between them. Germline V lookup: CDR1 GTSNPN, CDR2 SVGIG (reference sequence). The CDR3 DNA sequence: TGTGCCTGGAGTCCAGGGTACAATGAGCAGTTCTTC. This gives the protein CAWSPGYNEQFF. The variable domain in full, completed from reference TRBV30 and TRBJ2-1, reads SQTIHQWPATLVQPVGSPLSLECTVEGTSNPNLYWYRQAAGRGLQLLFYSVGIGQISSEVPQNLSASRPQDRQFILSSKKLLLSDSGFYLCAWSPGYNEQFFGPGTRLTVL.

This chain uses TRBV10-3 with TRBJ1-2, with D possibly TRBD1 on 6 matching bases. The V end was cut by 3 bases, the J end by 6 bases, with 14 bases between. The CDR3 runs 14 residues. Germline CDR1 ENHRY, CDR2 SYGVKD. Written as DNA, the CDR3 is TGTGCCATCAGTGAAAACAGGGAGTACCATGGCTACACCTTC. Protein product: CAISENREYHGYTF.

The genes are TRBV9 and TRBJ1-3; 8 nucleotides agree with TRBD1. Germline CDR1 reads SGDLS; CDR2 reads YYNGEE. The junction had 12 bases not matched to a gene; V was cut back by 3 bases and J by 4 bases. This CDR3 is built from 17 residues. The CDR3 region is CASSAHLPGGGGNTIYF. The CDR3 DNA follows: TGTGCCAGCAGCGCCCACCTCCCAGGGGGCGGAGGAAACACCATATATTTT.

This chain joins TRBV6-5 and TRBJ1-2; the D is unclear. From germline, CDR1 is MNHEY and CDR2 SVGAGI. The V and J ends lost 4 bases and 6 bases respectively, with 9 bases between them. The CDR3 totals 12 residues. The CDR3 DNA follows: TGTGCCAGCAGTTCCCGCGTAGATGGCTACACCTTC. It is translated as CASSSRVDGYTF.

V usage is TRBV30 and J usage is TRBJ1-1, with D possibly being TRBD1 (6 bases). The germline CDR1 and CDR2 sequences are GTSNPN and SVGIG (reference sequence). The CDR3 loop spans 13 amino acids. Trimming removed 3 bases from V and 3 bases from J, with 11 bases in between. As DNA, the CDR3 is TGTGCCTGGAGCCCAGGGGTCGACACTGAAGCTTTCTTT. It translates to CAWSPGVDTEAFF.

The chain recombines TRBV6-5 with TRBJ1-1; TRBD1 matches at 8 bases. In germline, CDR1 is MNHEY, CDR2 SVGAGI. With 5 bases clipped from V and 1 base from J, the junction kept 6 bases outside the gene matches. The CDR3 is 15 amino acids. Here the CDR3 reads CASSLRGPKNTEAFF. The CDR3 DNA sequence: TGTGCCAGCAGTCTCAGGGGGCCGAAGAACACTGAAGCTTTCTTT.

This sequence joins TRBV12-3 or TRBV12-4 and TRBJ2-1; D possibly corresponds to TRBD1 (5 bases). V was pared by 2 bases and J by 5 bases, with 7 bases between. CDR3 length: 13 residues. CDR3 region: CASSLQGNNEQFF. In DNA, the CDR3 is TGTGCCAGCAGTTTACAGGGTAACAATGAGCAGTTCTTC.

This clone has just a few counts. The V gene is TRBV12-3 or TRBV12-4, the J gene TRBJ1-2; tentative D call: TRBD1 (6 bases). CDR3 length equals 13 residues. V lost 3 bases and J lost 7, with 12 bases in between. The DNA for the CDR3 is TGTGCCAGCAGTTTTCTACAGGGCGGTGGCTACACCTTC. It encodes CASSFLQGGGYTF.

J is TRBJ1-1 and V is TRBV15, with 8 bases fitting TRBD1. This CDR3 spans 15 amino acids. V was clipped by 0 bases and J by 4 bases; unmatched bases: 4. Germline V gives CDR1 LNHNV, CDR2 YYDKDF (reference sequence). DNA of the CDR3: TGTGCCACCAGCAGAGACGACAGGGGTAGCACTGAAGCTTTCTTT. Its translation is CATSRDDRGSTEAFF.